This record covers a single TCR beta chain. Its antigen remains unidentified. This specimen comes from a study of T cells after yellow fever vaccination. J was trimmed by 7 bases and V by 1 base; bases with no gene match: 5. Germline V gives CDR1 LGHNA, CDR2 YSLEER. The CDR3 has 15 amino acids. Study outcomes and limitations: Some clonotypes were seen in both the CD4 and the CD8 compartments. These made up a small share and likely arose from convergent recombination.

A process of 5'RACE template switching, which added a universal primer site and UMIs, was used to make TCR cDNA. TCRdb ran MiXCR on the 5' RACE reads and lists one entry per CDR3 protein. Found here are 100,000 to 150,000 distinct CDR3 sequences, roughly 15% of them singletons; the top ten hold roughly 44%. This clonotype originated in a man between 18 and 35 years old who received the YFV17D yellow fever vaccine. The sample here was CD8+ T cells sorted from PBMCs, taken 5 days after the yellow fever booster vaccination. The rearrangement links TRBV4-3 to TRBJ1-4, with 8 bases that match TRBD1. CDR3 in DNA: TGCGCCAGCAGCCAAGCTGACAGGGGCGCTGAAAAACTGTTTTTT. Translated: CASSQADRGAEKLFF.